A single sample is the source of the 11 T cell receptor beta chains below, sequenced in a study of Ad26.COV2.S vaccination and SARS-CoV-2 variants (dated by TCRdb to the early 2020s). The protocol used for the library was the immunoSEQ multiplex PCR assay. TCRdb retrieved this table from immuneACCESS and kept in-frame rearrangements only. Not all clones are present; in checked studies, unresolved V genes account for under half, and no reason is known for the remainder. The table for this sample lists roughly 380,000 clones; about 91% of them were counted only once. 3.9% of the sample lies in the top ten. In light of the paper, this sample's time point label describes: individuals recovered from natural SARS-CoV-2 infection. The material sequenced was peripheral blood, taken after recovery from COVID-19. The receptors were sampled from a human donor who had recovered from COVID-19.

The V call is TRBV11-2, the J call TRBJ1-1; TRBD1 is a possible D gene (6 bases). CDR1 is SGHAT and CDR2 is FQNNGV in the germline V gene. This CDR3 has 18 amino acids. V was trimmed by 4 bases and J by 2 bases, leaving 23 bases between them. CDR3 sequence reads: CASSSVKRGGGGNTEAFF. The CDR3 DNA reads TGTGCCAGCAGCTCCGTGAAGCGTGGTGGGGGCGGAAACACTGAAGCTTTCTTT.

The gene calls are TRBV13 and TRBJ1-1; a possible D gene is TRBD1 (6 bases). Trimming took off 6 bases at V and 0 bases at J, with 11 bases between the two ends. This CDR3 is built from 14 residues. Germline-derived CDR1 and CDR2 are PRHDT and FYEKMQ (reference sequence). In DNA, the CDR3 is TGTGCCAGCAGTCGAGACAGGTTGAACACTGAAGCTTTCTTT. This translates into CASSRDRLNTEAFF.

The sample holds one count of this clone. The chain employs TRBV19 and TRBJ2-3; 10 bases line up with TRBD2. The CDR3 covers 14 residues. Germline lookup yields CDR1 LNHDA and CDR2 SQIVND (reference sequence). After removal of 5 bases from V and 7 bases from J, the junction contained 6 bases not matched to a gene. CDR3: CASSPGTSVNTQYF. For the CDR3, the DNA is TGTGCCAGTAGTCCCGGGACTAGCGTGAATACGCAGTATTTT.

The V call is TRBV5-1, the J call TRBJ1-1; no clear D gene. In germline, CDR1 is SGHRS, CDR2 YFSETQ. Trimming took off 4 bases at V and 1 base at J, with 14 bases between the two ends. This CDR3 is built from 15 residues. CDR3 loop: CASSPRPGGNTEAFF. DNA of the CDR3: TGCGCCAGCAGCCCCCGCCCGGGCGGGAACACTGAAGCTTTCTTT.

This sequence joins TRBV18 and TRBJ1-2, with TRBD1 matching over 7 bases. This CDR3 has 13 residues. V lost 3 bases to trimming and J lost 6 bases; unmatched junction nucleotides: 4. Germline-derived CDR1 and CDR2 are KGHSH and LQKENI. CDR3 amino acids: CASSPPGTDGYTF. The CDR3 DNA sequence: TGTGCCAGCTCACCTCCGGGGACAGATGGCTACACCTTC. Combining the CDR3 with reference TRBV18 and TRBJ1-2 gives the whole variable domain NAGVMQNPRHLVRRRGQEARLRCSPMKGHSHVYWYRQLPEEGLKFMVYLQKENIIDESGMPKERFSAEFPKEGPSILRIQQVVRGDSAAYFCASSPPGTDGYTFGSGTRLTVV.

This clone appeared a single time. The chain uses TRBV5-6 and TRBJ2-7; either TRBD1 or TRBD2 may supply D (5 bases each). The CDR3 sequence is 15 residues long. Germline values: CDR1 SGHDT, CDR2 YYEEEE. Trimming shortened V by 2 bases and J by 2 bases, and 14 bases separated the two germline ends. DNA for the CDR3: TGTGCCAGCAGCTTAATCCGGGACGTCCCCTACGAGCAGTACTTC. This encodes CASSLIRDVPYEQYF.

J is TRBJ2-7 and V is TRBV6-5; maybe TRBD1 (5 bases). Germline-derived CDR1 and CDR2 are MNHEY and SVGAGI. With 0 bases removed from V and 7 bases from J, the gap between germline ends came to 10 bases. This CDR3 comprises 13 residues. The CDR3 coding sequence is TGTGCCAGCAGTTACTCTAGGCAGGGAGAGCAGTACTTC. Its translation: CASSYSRQGEQYF.

The gene calls are TRBV18 and TRBJ1-2; D is uncertain. Germline V lookup: CDR1 KGHSH, CDR2 LQKENI. V was shortened by 3 bases and J by 0 bases, with 5 bases between the two germline ends. This CDR3 spans 13 amino acids. CDR3 protein: CASSPGANYGYTF. In nucleotides, the CDR3 is TGTGCCAGCTCACCCGGGGCTAACTATGGCTACACCTTC. Full variable domain (remainder filled in from reference TRBV18 and TRBJ1-2): NAGVMQNPRHLVRRRGQEARLRCSPMKGHSHVYWYRQLPEEGLKFMVYLQKENIIDESGMPKERFSAEFPKEGPSILRIQQVVRGDSAAYFCASSPGANYGYTFGSGTRLTVV.

The V and J genes are TRBV6-1 and TRBJ2-7; TRBD1 might be the D (5 bases). The germline V gene encodes CDR1 MNHNS and CDR2 SASEGT. This CDR3 has 14 residues. With 2 bases removed from V and 0 bases from J, the gap between germline ends came to 8 bases. DNA for the CDR3: TGTGCCAGCAGTGAACGACAGCACTCCTACGAGCAGTACTTC. Translating gives CASSERQHSYEQYF.

The rearrangement links TRBV12-3 or TRBV12-4 to TRBJ1-1, with a weak D call TRBD1 (5 bases). This CDR3 spans 12 amino acids. V lost 3 bases, J lost 7 bases, and 9 bases lay in between. CDR3 DNA sequence: TGTGCCAGCAGTTTCTCAGGGAATGAAGCTTTCTTT. Protein: CASSFSGNEAFF.

The CDR3 loop reads CTSSQEKGNRLRMNTEAFF. CDR3 DNA: TGCACCAGCAGCCAAGAAAAGGGAAACAGGTTAAGGATGAACACTGAAGCTTTCTTT. The V call is TRBV1, the J call TRBJ1-1; the table assigns TRBD1, which was not confirmed against the DNA. TRBV1 counts as a pseudogene. The CDR3 has 19 amino acids.